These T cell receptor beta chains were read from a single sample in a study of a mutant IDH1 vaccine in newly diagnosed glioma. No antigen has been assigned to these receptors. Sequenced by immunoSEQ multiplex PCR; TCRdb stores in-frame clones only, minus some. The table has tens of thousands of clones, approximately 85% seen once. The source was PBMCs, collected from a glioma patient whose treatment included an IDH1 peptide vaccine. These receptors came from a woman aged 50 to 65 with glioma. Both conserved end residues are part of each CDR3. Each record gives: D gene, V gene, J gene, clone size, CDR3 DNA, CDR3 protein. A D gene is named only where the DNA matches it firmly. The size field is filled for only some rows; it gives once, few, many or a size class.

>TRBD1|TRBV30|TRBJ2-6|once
TGTGCCTGGAGCCGGGGCGGGACAGGGAGCCCTGGGGCCAACGTCCTGACTTTC
CAWSRGGTGSPGANVLTF
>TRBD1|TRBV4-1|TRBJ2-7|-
TGCGCCAGCAGCCAAGATCGGGACAGTACATCCTACGAGCAGTACTTC
CASSQDRDSTSYEQYF
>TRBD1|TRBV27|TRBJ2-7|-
TGTGCCAGCAGTCTCGGGACAGGGCGATACGAGCAGTACTTC
CASSLGTGRYEQYF
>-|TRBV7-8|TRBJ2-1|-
TGTGCCAGCAGCTTAGGCAGAACCGCCGAGCAGTTCTTC
CASSLGRTAEQFF
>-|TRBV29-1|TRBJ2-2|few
TGCAGTCGCCTGGATTGGTCCGGGGAGCTGTTTTTT
CSRLDWSGELFF
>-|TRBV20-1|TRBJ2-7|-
TGCAGTGCGGAAGGGGTCCACGAGCAGTACTTC
CSAEGVHEQYF
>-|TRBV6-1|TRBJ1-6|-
TGTGCCAGCAGTGAAGCCCAGTATAATTCACCCCTCCACTTT
CASSEAQYNSPLHF
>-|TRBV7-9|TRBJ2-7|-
TGTGCCAGCAGCCAAACAACCTACGAGCAGTACTTC
CASSQTTYEQYF
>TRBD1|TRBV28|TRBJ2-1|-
TGTGCCAGCAGTCCATCGCCGGGACAGGGGGCAAGTGAGCAGTTCTTC
CASSPSPGQGASEQFF
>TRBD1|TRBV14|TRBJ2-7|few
TGTGCCAGCAGCCTACGTACCGGGACAGGAGTCTACGAGCAGTACTTC
CASSLRTGTGVYEQYF
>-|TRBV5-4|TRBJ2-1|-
TGTGCCAGCAGCTTGGACAGGGATGGTGAGCAGTTCTTC
CASSLDRDGEQFF
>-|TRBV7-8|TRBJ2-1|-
TGTGCCAGTGCCAGAATCTACAATGAGCAGTTCTTC
CASARIYNEQFF
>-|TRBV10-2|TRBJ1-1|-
TGCGCCAGCAGTGAGGCAGGGGCCACTGAAGCTTTCTTT
CASSEAGATEAFF
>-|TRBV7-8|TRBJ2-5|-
TGTGCCAGCAGCTTAGCGCCCCGGGTGGAGACCCAGTACTTC
CASSLAPRVETQYF
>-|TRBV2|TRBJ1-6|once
TGTGCCAGCAGTGGACAGCCAGGTTCACCCCTCCACTTT
CASSGQPGSPLHF
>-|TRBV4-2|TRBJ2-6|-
TGTGCCAGCAGCCAAGCAACAGGGAATTCTGGGGCCAACGTCCTGACTTTC
CASSQATGNSGANVLTF
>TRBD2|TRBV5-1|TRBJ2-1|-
TGCGCCAGCAGCTTGGTCCCACGGAGGGGACTAGCGGACAATGAGCAGTTCTTC
CASSLVPRRGLADNEQFF
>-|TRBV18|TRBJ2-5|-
TGTGCCAGCTCACCACCGAACAGGGCCCAAGAGACCCAGTACTTC
CASSPPNRAQETQYF
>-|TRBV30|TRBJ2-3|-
TGTGCCTGGAGTGAAGCAGATACGCAGTATTTT
CAWSEADTQYF
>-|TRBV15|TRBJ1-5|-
TGTGCCACCAGCAGAGATTGGGGGTATGGACTGAGGGATCAGCCCCAGCATTTT
CATSRDWGYGLRDQPQHF
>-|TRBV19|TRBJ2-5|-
TGTGCCAGTAGTGCCCGAGGAGAGACCCAGTACTTC
CASSARGETQYF
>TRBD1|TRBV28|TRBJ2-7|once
TGTGCCAGCACTTCAGGTGGGACAGGACAATACGAGCAGTACTTC
CASTSGGTGQYEQYF
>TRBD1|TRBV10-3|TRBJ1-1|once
TGTGCCATCAGACAGGGGGGAGGCACTGAAGCTTTCTTT
CAIRQGGGTEAFF
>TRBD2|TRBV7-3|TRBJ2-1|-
TGTGCCAGCAGCTTACCTAGCGGGGTGGGGAATGAGCAGTTCTTC
CASSLPSGVGNEQFF
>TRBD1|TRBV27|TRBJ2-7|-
TGTGCCAGCAGTTTATGGGGTTCGCAGGGGGCAAGCGAGCAGTACTTC
CASSLWGSQGASEQYF
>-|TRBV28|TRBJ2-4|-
TGTGCCAGCAGTTTCCCTCAGACCGGGACAAGGAAAATCATTCAGTACTTC
CASSFPQTGTRKIIQYF
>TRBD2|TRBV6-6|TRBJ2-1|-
TGTGCCAGCAGTTACCTGGGAGGGGATGTCAATGAGCAGTTCTTC
CASSYLGGDVNEQFF
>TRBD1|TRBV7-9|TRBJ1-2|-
TGTGCCAGCAGCTTAGAACCGGACAGGGATGACTATGGCTACACCTTC
CASSLEPDRDDYGYTF
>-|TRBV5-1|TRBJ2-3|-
TGCGCCAGCAGCGGGAGGAATGAAAGGCGGGATACGCAGTATTTT
CASSGRNERRDTQYF
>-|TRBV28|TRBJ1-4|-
TGTGCCAGCCGCCGCGCAACTAATGAAAAACTGTTTTTT
CASRRATNEKLFF
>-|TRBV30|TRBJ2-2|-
TGTGCCTGGACCCGTGTTACCACCGGGGAGCTGTTTTTT
CAWTRVTTGELFF
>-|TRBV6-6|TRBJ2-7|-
TGTGCCAGCAGTTACACCTCCTACGAGCAGTACTTC
CASSYTSYEQYF
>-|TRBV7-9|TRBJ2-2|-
TGTGCCATACCGGGGAACACCGGGGAGCTGTTTTTT
CAIPGNTGELFF
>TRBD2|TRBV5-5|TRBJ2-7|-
TGTGCCAGCAGCCCGCTAGCGGGCCTCGTCTACGAGCAGTACTTC
CASSPLAGLVYEQYF
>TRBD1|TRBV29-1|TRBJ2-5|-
TGCAGCGTTACGGCAGGGGGTAACCAAGAGACCCAGTACTTC
CSVTAGGNQETQYF
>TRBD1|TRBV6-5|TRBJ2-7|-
TGTGCCAGCAGTTACGGACAGGGGGATTTCCACGAGCAGTACTTC
CASSYGQGDFHEQYF
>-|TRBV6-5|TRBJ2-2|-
TGTGCCAGCACCCGAGGTGGAGGAGGGACCGGGGAGCTGTTTTTT
CASTRGGGGTGELFF